Sequencing of this TCR beta chain was carried out in a study of identical twins listed by TCRdb under 2016. For the study in its entirety: TCR alpha and beta repertoires from monozygotic twins, unrelated adults of various ages and cord blood were deep-sequenced to test whether fetal clonotypes persist. Replicate twin experiments were performed at different times using different library preparation protocols to rule out contamination.

Only healthy Caucasian donors were included. The study also sequenced three unrelated non-twin adults: a male aged 18 to 30, a male aged 50 to 59 and a female aged 50 to 59. Miltenyi CD45RO+ enrichment and human naive T-cell isolation kits were used to isolate memory (CD45RO+) and naive T cells from PBMC. Library prep was done by 5' RACE. The sequencer was an Illumina HiSeq 2000. Template switching introduced a universal primer binding site; the final cDNA contained a unique molecular identifier, enabling accurate counting of TCR cDNA molecules. First-strand cDNA for TCR alpha and beta chains was synthesized from specific primers in the conserved constant-segment region. To control for contamination, every cDNA library was double barcoded, receiving both a SMART-Mk sample barcode and Illumina barcodes. TruSeq adapter sequences, together with Illumina sample barcodes, were added in two successive PCR steps. Sequencing of the TCR alpha and beta cDNA libraries was done on the Illumina HiSeq platform using custom primers. Under the source paper's analysis protocol: Raw reads were processed with MiGEC to extract unique molecular identifiers, and MiXCR was used to determine CDR3 positions. For each individual, recombination models were inferred using an EM algorithm with the repgenHMM and IGoR tools. The analysis of shared clonotypes was done with the tcR package in R, with sharing normalized by the product of cloneset sizes. To study raw recombination without the effects of thymic and clonal selection, out-of-frame nonproductive sequences were analyzed. Clones were called with MiXCR by TCRdb after fastp trimmed the public reads at Q25, and only in-frame beta chains were retained. Duplicate CDR3 protein sequences are folded into a single record with the most common DNA and genes. In this record, the V and J calls reflect TCRdb's handling and not the investigators' own analysis. This sample is represented by hundreds of thousands of distinct CDR3 sequences; roughly 6% of them were singletons. Clones ranked in the top ten supply around 2% of the sample.

This clonotype was observed at least ten times. The specificity of this receptor is unknown. The record has no base qualities; no much larger clone is one base away. A distance of 7 bases separates the germline ends of V and J, which lose 3 bases and 5 bases respectively. There are 12 amino acids in the CDR3, from cysteine to phenylalanine inclusive. Kept here is only the CDR3 DNA, which spans 36 bases and is read in frame from base 1. Findings and caveats that apply to the study as a whole: Invariant T cells such as MAIT and iNKT could partly confound zero-insertion analyses, though diverse VJ usage argued against this for most clonotypes. In monozygotic twins, out-of-frame TCR alpha sharing was systematically underestimated by recombination models, although the models agreed with sharing between unrelated individuals. Because the same donors could not be followed over many years, conclusions were based on cross-sectional statistical analysis. Out-of-frame TCR alpha sequences shared between twins showed an excess of low generation-probability sequences compared with coincidental sharing between unrelated individuals. In beta out-of-frame sequences, excess twin sharing was weaker, because having fewer shared sequences lowered the signal-to-noise ratio. Abundant cord blood beta clonotypes carried fewer insertions; young adult naive repertoires showed a weaker similar trend, while memory repertoires showed none.

The sequenced material came from naive T cells sorted from blood. In the paper's terms, the cell subset or site label means: cells isolated with a human naive T-cell isolation kit. Recombination joined TRBV12-3 or TRBV12-4 with TRBJ2-5; no D gene call is confident. The sequence derives from a man aged 18-30 years in good health. The CDR3 amino acid sequence is: CASSFDRETQYF. The bases are TGTGCCAGCAGTTTCGACCGGGAGACCCAGTACTTC.